Listed here are 2 T cell receptor beta chains from one sample, sequenced in a study of blood T cell repertoires in COVID-19. This table comes from immunoSEQ multiplex PCR, and its TCRdb copy is limited to in-frame clones, with some not included. In the table there are about 250,000 clones, approximately 90% of which are singletons. The sequenced sample consisted of peripheral blood. The origin of the receptors is a woman aged 40 to 50 who had recovered from COVID-19.

Only a few counts were recorded for this clone. The chain links TRBV4-2 to TRBJ2-3; 12 bases line up with TRBD2. Germline CDR1 LGHNA, CDR2 YNFKEQ. V lost 3 bases, J lost 2 bases, and 3 bases stayed unmatched. The CDR3 runs 16 residues. The DNA of the CDR3 is TGTGCCAGCAGCCAGCTAGCGGGAGGGTTCACAGATACGCAGTATTTT. This encodes CASSQLAGGFTDTQYF.

This rearrangement joins TRBV19 to TRBJ2-2; possible D gene TRBD1, 6 bases. The CDR3 runs 15 residues. V was clipped by 1 base and J by 4 bases, with 10 bases between them. In germline, CDR1 is LNHDA, CDR2 SQIVND (reference sequence). Here the CDR3 DNA reads TGTGCCAGTAGTATAGTCCCCAGGGGCACCGGGGAGCTGTTTTTT. Protein: CASSIVPRGTGELFF.